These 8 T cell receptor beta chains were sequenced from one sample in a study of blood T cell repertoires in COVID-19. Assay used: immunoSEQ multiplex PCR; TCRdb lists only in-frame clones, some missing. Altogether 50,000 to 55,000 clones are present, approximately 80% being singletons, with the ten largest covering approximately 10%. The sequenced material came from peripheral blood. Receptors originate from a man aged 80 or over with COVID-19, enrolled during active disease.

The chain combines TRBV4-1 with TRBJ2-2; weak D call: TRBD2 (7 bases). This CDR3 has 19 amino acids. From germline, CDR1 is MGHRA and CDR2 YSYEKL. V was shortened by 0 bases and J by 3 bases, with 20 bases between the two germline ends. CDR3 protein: CASSQDGGAAGEDTGELFF. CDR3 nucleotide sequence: TGCGCCAGCAGCCAAGATGGGGGGGCAGCTGGGGAAGACACCGGGGAGCTGTTTTTT.

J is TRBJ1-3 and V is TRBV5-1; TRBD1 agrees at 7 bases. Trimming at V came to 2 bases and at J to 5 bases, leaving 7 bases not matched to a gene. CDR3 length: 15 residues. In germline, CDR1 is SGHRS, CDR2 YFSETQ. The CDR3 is CASSFGGDSRNTIYF. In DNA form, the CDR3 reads TGCGCCAGCAGCTTTGGCGGGGACAGCAGAAACACCATATATTTT.

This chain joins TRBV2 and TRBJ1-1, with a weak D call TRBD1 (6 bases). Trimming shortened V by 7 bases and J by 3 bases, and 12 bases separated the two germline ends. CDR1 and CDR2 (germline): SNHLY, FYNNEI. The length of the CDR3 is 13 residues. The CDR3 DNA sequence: TGTGCCAGCACGTCGACAGGAGACACTGAAGCTTTCTTT. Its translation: CASTSTGDTEAFF. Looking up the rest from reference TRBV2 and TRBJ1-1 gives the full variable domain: EPEVTQTPSHQVTQMGQEVILRCVPISNHLYFYWYRQILGQKVEFLVSFYNNEISEKSEIFDDQFSVERPDGSNFTLKIRSTKLEDSAMYFCASTSTGDTEAFFGQGTRLTVV.

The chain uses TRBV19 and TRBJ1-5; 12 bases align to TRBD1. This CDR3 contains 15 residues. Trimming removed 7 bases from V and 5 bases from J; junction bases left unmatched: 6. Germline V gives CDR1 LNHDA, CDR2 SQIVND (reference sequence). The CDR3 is CASTGGQGAHQPQHF. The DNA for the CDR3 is TGTGCCAGTACCGGGGGACAGGGGGCGCATCAGCCCCAGCATTTT.

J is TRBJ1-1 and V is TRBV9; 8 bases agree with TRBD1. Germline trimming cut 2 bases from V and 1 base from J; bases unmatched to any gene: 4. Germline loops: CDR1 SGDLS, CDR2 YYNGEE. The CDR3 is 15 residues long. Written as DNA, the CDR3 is TGTGCCAGCAGCGTTGGGACAGGTGGGAACACTGAAGCTTTCTTT. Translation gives CASSVGTGGNTEAFF.

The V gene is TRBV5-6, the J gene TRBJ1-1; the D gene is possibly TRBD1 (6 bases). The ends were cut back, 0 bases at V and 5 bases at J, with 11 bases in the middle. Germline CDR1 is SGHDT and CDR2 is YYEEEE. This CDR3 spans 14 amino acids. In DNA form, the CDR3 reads TGTGCCAGCAGCTTGGATAGGGGGAAGACTGAAGCTTTCTTT. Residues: CASSLDRGKTEAFF.

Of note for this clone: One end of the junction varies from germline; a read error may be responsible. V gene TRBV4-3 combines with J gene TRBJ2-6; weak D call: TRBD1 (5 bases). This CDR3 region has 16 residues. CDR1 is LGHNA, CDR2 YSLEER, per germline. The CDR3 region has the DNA TGCGCCAGCAGCCAATCACACTTCTCTGGGGCCAACATCCTGACTTTC. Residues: CASSQSHFSGANILTF.

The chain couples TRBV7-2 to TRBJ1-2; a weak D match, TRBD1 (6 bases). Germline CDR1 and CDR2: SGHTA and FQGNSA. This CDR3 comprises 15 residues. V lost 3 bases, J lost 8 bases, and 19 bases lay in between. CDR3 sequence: CASSFSDSWAQGYTF. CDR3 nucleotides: TGTGCCAGCAGCTTCTCGGACAGCTGGGCACAGGGCTACACCTTC.